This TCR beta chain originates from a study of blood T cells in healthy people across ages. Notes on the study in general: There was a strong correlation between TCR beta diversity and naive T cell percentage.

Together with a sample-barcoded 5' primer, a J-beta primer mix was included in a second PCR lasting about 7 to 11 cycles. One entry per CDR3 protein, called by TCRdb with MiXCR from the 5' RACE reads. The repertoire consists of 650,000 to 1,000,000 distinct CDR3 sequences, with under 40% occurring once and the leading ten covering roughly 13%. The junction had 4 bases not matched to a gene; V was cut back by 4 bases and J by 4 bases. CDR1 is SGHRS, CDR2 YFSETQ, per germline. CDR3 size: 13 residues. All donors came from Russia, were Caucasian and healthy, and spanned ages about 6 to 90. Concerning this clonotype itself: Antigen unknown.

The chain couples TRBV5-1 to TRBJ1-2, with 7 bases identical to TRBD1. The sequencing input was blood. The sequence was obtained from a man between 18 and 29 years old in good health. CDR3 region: CASSGGQTYGYTF. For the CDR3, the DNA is TGCGCCAGCAGCGGGGGACAGACCTATGGCTACACCTTC.